This is a list of T cell receptor beta chains from one sample in a study of OX40 agonist ivuxolimab in advanced cancers. Clones were read by immunoSEQ multiplex PCR, and TCRdb kept only the in-frame ones, dropping some. The data show 35,000 to 45,000 clones, roughly 86% seen once. Here the sequenced sample was CD4+ or CD8+ T cells sorted from blood, taken in a trial of the OX40 agonist ivuxolimab. The receptors derive from an adult with an advanced solid tumor such as melanoma, head and neck, liver or kidney cancer. CDR3s include the opening cysteine and the closing phenylalanine or tryptophan. A D gene is named only where the DNA matches it firmly. The size of a clone is reported for some rows only, either as once, few or many, or as a class for expanded clones.

d_call: TRBD1; clone_size: -; j_call: TRBJ1-1; v_call: TRBV18; cdr3_aa: CASSRQGVMNTEAFF; cdr3_nt: TGTGCCAGCTCACGACAGGGTGTCATGAACACTGAAGCTTTCTTT
d_call: -; clone_size: -; j_call: TRBJ2-5; v_call: TRBV2; cdr3_aa: CASSIGDSGETQYF; cdr3_nt: TGTGCCAGCAGTATAGGGGATTCGGGAGAGACCCAGTACTTC
d_call: -; clone_size: -; j_call: TRBJ2-5; v_call: TRBV15; cdr3_aa: CATSRDSRRGRETQYF; cdr3_nt: TGTGCCACCAGCAGAGATTCGAGGAGGGGACGAGAGACCCAGTACTTC
d_call: -; clone_size: -; j_call: TRBJ1-5; v_call: TRBV7-2; cdr3_aa: CASSLGGQPQHF; cdr3_nt: TGTGCCAGCAGCTTAGGGGGTCAGCCCCAGCATTTT
d_call: TRBD1; clone_size: few; j_call: TRBJ1-5; v_call: TRBV19; cdr3_aa: CASSPLTGGVNQPQHF; cdr3_nt: TGTGCCAGTAGTCCCCTCACAGGGGGTGTCAATCAGCCCCAGCATTTT
d_call: TRBD1; clone_size: -; j_call: TRBJ2-7; v_call: TRBV11-3; cdr3_aa: CASSLGGTGSYEQYF; cdr3_nt: TGTGCCAGCAGCTTAGGTGGGACAGGGTCCTACGAGCAGTACTTC
d_call: -; clone_size: -; j_call: TRBJ2-1; v_call: TRBV9; cdr3_aa: CASSVRSYSNEQFF; cdr3_nt: TGTGCCAGCAGCGTTAGGTCCTACTCCAATGAGCAGTTCTTC
d_call: -; clone_size: -; j_call: TRBJ2-1; v_call: TRBV6-6; cdr3_aa: CASSYGLGFGVNEQFF; cdr3_nt: TGTGCCAGCAGTTACGGGCTGGGTTTTGGGGTCAATGAGCAGTTCTTC
d_call: TRBD1; clone_size: -; j_call: TRBJ2-7; v_call: TRBV2; cdr3_aa: CASLGDRNYEQYF; cdr3_nt: TGTGCCAGCCTCGGGGACAGAAATTACGAGCAGTACTTC
d_call: -; clone_size: once; j_call: TRBJ2-7; v_call: TRBV29-1; cdr3_aa: CSVVGQGGYEQYF; cdr3_nt: TGCAGCGTTGTCGGACAAGGAGGTTACGAGCAGTACTTC
d_call: TRBD1; clone_size: -; j_call: TRBJ2-7; v_call: TRBV6-5; cdr3_aa: CATGEGTGRVEQYF; cdr3_nt: TGTGCCACTGGGGAGGGGACAGGGAGGGTCGAGCAGTACTTC